The clone carrying this T cell receptor beta chain appeared many times. V lost 5 bases, J lost 0 bases, and 11 bases lay in between. Germline CDR1 MDHEN, CDR2 SYDVKM. CDR3 length: 15 amino acids. It was with unique molecular identifiers that the TCRbeta library was prepared. MiXCR, run by TCRdb on the PCR reads, gives a single entry per CDR3 protein. The sample lists 150,000 to 200,000 distinct CDR3 sequences; roughly 7.5% were seen once. The sample comes from a study of T-cell reconstitution after alpha-beta-depleted transplantation in children. The receptor was derived from a human donor who donated a stem cell graft to a child with Wiskott-Aldrich syndrome. This specimen was PBMCs from the stem cell graft donor, taken from the stem cell graft. The V call is TRBV28, the J call TRBJ1-5; D is perhaps TRBD1 (5 bases). The CDR3 DNA sequence: TGTGCCAGCAGTGATGGGGGGGGTAGCAATCAGCCCCAGCATTTT. It translates to CASSDGGGSNQPQHF.